A single sample is the source of the 13 T cell receptor beta chains below, sequenced in a study of siplizumab effects on memory and regulatory T cells. Clones were read by immunoSEQ multiplex PCR, and TCRdb kept only the in-frame ones, dropping some. The profile covers about 120,000 clones, with roughly 93% appearing a single time and over 0.15% taken by the ten largest. Sequencing was carried out using non-Treg CD4+ T cells sorted from blood. The receptors come from a human donor in good health.

The J gene is TRBJ2-7, the V gene TRBV6-1; D gene uncertain. The CDR3 contains 12 residues. The germline V gene encodes CDR1 MNHNS and CDR2 SASEGT. V was shortened by 8 bases and J by 4 bases, with 12 bases between the two germline ends. The CDR3 nucleotides are TGTGCCAGCTTCCGGACGTCGTACGAGCAGTACTTC. This gives the protein CASFRTSYEQYF.

The chain combines TRBV7-9 with TRBJ2-3, with 9 bases fitting TRBD2. The V gene's germline CDR1 is SEHNR and CDR2 FQNEAQ (reference sequence). The CDR3 has 15 residues. The J segment lost 1 base and the V segment lost 1 base, leaving 0 bases of the junction unmatched. The CDR3 bases are TGTGCCAGCAGCTTAGTAGCGGGGGGCACAGATACGCAGTATTTT. It translates to CASSLVAGGTDTQYF. The variable domain in full, with the rest retrieved from reference TRBV7-9 and TRBJ2-3, is DTGVSQNPRHKITKRGQNVTFRCDPISEHNRLYWYRQTLGQGPEFLTYFQNEAQLEKSRLLSDRFSAERPKGSFSTLEIQRTEQGDSAMYLCASSLVAGGTDTQYFGPGTRLTVL.

The chain employs TRBV6-6 and TRBJ2-3; D ambiguous. The germline V gene encodes CDR1 MNHNY and CDR2 SVGAGI (reference sequence). The V gene lost 11 bases and the J gene lost 4 bases, with 13 bases spanning the gap. The CDR3 is 12 residues long. For the CDR3, the DNA is TGTGCCGCTCGCCGAGGAGCAGATACGCAGTATTTT. Translated, it gives CAARRGADTQYF.

The rearrangement joins TRBV6-5 to TRBJ2-1, with TRBD2 matching over 7 bases. Germline CDR1 reads MNHEY; CDR2 reads SVGAGI. The CDR3 loop spans 16 amino acids. V gave up 4 bases and J gave up 4 bases; unmatched junction bases: 10. The CDR3 DNA reads as TGTGCCAGCAGTTTTCTGGGGACTACAAATTACAATGAGCAGTTCTTC. This sequence encodes CASSFLGTTNYNEQFF.

The chain couples TRBV30 to TRBJ1-2; no definite D call. V gave up 6 bases and J gave up 1 base, with 9 bases separating them. The germline gives CDR1 GTSNPN, CDR2 SVGIG (reference sequence). The CDR3 sequence is 12 residues long. CDR3: CACGRFNYGYTF. The DNA of the CDR3 is TGTGCCTGTGGCAGATTTAACTATGGCTACACCTTC. The full variable domain, completed using reference TRBV30 and TRBJ1-2, is SQTIHQWPATLVQPVGSPLSLECTVEGTSNPNLYWYRQAAGRGLQLLFYSVGIGQISSEVPQNLSASRPQDRQFILSSKKLLLSDSGFYLCACGRFNYGYTFGSGTRLTVV.

The V call is TRBV7-9, the J call TRBJ2-7; 15 bases map to TRBD2. Germline-derived CDR1 and CDR2 are SEHNR and FQNEAQ (reference sequence). The CDR3 runs to 19 residues. J was trimmed by 1 base and V by 4 bases; bases with no gene match: 11. The DNA of the CDR3 is TGTGCCAGCAGCTCTACCGGGACTAGCGGGGGGCGAGTATCCTACGAGCAGTACTTC. Amino acid sequence: CASSSTGTSGGRVSYEQYF.

The chain uses TRBV18 and TRBJ1-1, with D perhaps TRBD1 (5 bases). The CDR3 is 14 amino acids. Germline V gene data show CDR1 as KGHSH and CDR2 as LQKENI. V was cut by 1 base and J by 4 bases, with 10 bases left in between. The CDR3 DNA follows: TGTGCCAGCTCACCACTTCAGGGACCCACTGAAGCTTTCTTT. Amino acid sequence: CASSPLQGPTEAFF.

V is TRBV7-2 and J is TRBJ1-6; D uncertain. This CDR3 comprises 18 residues. The germline V and J ends were trimmed by 0 bases and 0 bases, with 12 bases remaining between them. Germline lookup yields CDR1 SGHTA and CDR2 FQGNSA. CDR3 DNA: TGTGCCAGCAGCTTAGCTGGTCACCTGAGCTCCTATAATTCACCCCTCCACTTT. It translates to CASSLAGHLSSYNSPLHF.

DNA for the CDR3: TGTGCCAGCAGCCAAGGAGGGACTGGGGCCAACGTCCTGACTTTC. This encodes CASSQGGTGANVLTF. The V gene is TRBV14, the J gene TRBJ2-6, with D tentatively TRBD2 (5 bases). V lost 1 base to trimming and J lost 2 bases, with 6 bases between them. The CDR3 has 15 amino acids. In germline, CDR1 is SGHDN, CDR2 FVKESK.

The chain joins TRBV7-7 to TRBJ1-5, with a weak D call TRBD1 (5 bases). The CDR3 sequence is 13 residues long. Trimming stripped 5 bases from V and 8 bases from J, with 13 bases between. Germline V gene sequence: CDR1 SSHAT, CDR2 FNYEAQ (reference sequence). CDR3 nucleotide sequence: TGTGCCAGCAGCAAAGACCGGGGCGAGCCCCAGCATTTT. Protein sequence: CASSKDRGEPQHF.

This clone was seen only once. The CDR3 loop reads CASTPGGGTDYEQYF. In nucleotides, the CDR3 is TGTGCCAGCACGCCCGGCGGGGGGACCGACTACGAGCAGTACTTC. This chain connects TRBV7-2 to TRBJ2-7; 8 bases match TRBD2. The CDR3 covers 15 residues. The germline CDR1 and CDR2 sequences are SGHTA and FQGNSA. Germline trimming cut 7 bases from V and 3 bases from J; bases unmatched to any gene: 11.

The chain is built from TRBV5-6 and TRBJ2-3; 9 nucleotides match TRBD2. Germline trimming cut 4 bases from V and 7 bases from J; bases unmatched to any gene: 13. The germline V gene has CDR1 SGHDT and CDR2 YYEEEE. The CDR3 extends over 16 amino acids. The CDR3 DNA sequence: TGTGCCAGCAGCGCCGCGCGGGGGGGCTATACAAATACGCAGTATTTT. Its translation: CASSAARGGYTNTQYF.

The chain joins TRBV19 to TRBJ1-4; 8 positions agree with TRBD1. J gave up 8 bases and V 5 bases, and 1 base lay outside the gene matches. The CDR3 has 12 amino acids. CDR1 LNHDA and CDR2 SQIVND come from the germline V gene (reference sequence). CDR3 sequence: CASSRQGEKLFF. For the CDR3, the DNA is TGTGCCAGTAGTCGACAGGGGGAAAAACTGTTTTTT. Full variable domain (rest looked up from reference TRBV19 and TRBJ1-4): DGGITQSPKYLFRKEGQNVTLSCEQNLNHDAMYWYRQDPGQGLRLIYYSQIVNDFQKGDIAEGYSVSREKKESFPLTVTSAQKNPTAFYLCASSRQGEKLFFGSGTQLSVL.